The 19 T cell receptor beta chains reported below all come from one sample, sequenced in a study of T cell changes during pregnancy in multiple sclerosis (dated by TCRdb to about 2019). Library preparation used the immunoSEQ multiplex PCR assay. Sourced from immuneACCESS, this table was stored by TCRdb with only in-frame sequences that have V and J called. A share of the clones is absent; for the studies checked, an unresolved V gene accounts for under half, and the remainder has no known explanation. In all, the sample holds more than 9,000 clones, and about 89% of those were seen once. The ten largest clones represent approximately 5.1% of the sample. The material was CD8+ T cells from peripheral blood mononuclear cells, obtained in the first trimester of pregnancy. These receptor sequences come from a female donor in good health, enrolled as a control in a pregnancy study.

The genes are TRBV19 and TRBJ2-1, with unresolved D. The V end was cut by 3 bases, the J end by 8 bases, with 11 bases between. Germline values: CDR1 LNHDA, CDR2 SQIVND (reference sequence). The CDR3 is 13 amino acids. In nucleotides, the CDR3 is TGTGCCAGTAGTATCCTTCCATCGGATGAGCAGTTCTTC. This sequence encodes CASSILPSDEQFF.

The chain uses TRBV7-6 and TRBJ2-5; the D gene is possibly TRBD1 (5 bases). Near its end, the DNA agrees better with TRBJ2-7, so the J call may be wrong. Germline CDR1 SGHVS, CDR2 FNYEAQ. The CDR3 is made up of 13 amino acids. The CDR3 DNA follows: TGTGCCAGCAGCTTAGGACAGATATACGAGCAGTACTTC. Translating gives CASSLGQIYEQYF.

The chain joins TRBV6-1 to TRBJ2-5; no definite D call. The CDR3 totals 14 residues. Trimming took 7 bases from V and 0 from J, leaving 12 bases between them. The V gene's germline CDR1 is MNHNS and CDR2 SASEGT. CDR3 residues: CASTFRRYQETQYF. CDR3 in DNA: TGTGCCAGCACTTTCCGGCGGTACCAAGAGACCCAGTACTTC.

For the CDR3, the DNA is TGTGCCAGCAGCCTTAGCGGGGGCTCCTACAATGAGCAGTTCTTC. Protein product: CASSLSGGSYNEQFF. The chain employs TRBV7-2 and TRBJ2-1; 9 positions match TRBD2. The CDR3 is 15 residues long. Losses at the gene ends were 5 bases for V and 0 bases for J; bases not matched to a gene: 2. CDR1 is SGHTA and CDR2 is FQGNSA in the germline V gene.

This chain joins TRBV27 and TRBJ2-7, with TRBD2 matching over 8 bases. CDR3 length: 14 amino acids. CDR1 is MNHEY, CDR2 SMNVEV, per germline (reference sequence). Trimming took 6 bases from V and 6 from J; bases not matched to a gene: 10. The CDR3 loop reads CASRVGTSTSEQYF. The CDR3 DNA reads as TGTGCCAGCAGAGTCGGGACTAGTACTTCCGAGCAGTACTTC.

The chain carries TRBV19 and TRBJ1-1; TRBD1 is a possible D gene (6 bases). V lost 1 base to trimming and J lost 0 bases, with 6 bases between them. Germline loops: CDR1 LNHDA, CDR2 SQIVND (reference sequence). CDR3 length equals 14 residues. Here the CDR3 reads CASSIGTVNTEAFF. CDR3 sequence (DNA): TGTGCCAGTAGTATAGGGACAGTGAACACTGAAGCTTTCTTT.

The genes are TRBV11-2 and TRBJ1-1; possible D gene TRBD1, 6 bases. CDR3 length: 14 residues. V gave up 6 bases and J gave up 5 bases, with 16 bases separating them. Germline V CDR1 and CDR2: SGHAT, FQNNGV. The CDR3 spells CASSSQGYGTEAFF. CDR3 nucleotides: TGTGCCAGCAGTTCACAGGGATATGGGACTGAAGCTTTCTTT.

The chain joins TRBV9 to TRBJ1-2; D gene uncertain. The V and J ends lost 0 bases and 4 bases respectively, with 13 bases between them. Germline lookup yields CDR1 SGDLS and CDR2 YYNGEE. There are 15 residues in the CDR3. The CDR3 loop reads CASSVVPPGTYGYTF. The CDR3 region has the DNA TGTGCCAGCAGCGTAGTGCCCCCAGGAACCTATGGCTACACCTTC.

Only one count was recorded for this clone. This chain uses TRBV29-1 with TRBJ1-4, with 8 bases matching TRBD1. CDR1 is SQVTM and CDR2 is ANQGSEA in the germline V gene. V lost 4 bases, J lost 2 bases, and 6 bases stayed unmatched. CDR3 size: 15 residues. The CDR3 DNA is TGCAGCGTTGGGCCCCAGGGGGCTACTAATGAAAAACTGTTTTTT. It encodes CSVGPQGATNEKLFF.

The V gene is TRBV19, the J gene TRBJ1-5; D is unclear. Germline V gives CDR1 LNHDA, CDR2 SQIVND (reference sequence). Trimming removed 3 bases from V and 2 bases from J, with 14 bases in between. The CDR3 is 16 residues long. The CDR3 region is CASSIIGVWGNQPQHF. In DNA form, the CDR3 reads TGTGCCAGTAGTATTATCGGGGTATGGGGCAATCAGCCCCAGCATTTT. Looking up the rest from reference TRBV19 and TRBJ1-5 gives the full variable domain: DGGITQSPKYLFRKEGQNVTLSCEQNLNHDAMYWYRQDPGQGLRLIYYSQIVNDFQKGDIAEGYSVSREKKESFPLTVTSAQKNPTAFYLCASSIIGVWGNQPQHFGDGTRLSIL.

The CDR3 reads CASSPRQGGTDTQYF. In DNA form, the CDR3 reads TGTGCCAGCAGCCCTCGACAGGGTGGGACAGATACGCAGTATTTT. The V call is TRBV21-1, the J call TRBJ2-3; whether TRBD1, the table's D call, matches the DNA was not checked. TRBV21-1 is marked as a pseudogene. This CDR3 is built from 15 residues.

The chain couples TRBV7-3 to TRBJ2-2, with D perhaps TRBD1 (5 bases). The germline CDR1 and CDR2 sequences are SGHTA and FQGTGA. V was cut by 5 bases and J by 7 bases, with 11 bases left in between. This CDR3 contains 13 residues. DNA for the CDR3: TGTGCCAGCAGCCCAGGGATTATCGGGGAGCTGTTTTTT. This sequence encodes CASSPGIIGELFF. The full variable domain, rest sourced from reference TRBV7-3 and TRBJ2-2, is GAGVSQTPSNKVTEKGKYVELRCDPISGHTALYWYRQSLGQGPEFLIYFQGTGAADDSGLPNDRFFAVRPEGSVSTLKIQRTERGDSAVYLCASSPGIIGELFFGEGSRLTVL.

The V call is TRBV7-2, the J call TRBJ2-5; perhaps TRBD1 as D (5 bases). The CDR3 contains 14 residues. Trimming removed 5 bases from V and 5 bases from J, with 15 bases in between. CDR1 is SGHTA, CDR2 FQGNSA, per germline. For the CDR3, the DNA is TGTGCCAGCAGCCCACCAGGGCGAGGTGAGACCCAGTACTTC. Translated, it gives CASSPPGRGETQYF.

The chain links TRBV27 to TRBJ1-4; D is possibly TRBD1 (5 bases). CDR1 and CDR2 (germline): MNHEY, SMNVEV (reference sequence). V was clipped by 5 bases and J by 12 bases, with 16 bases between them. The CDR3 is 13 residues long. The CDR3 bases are TGTGCCAGCAGTCCAAACCCCAGGGAGGAACTGTTTTTT. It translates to CASSPNPREELFF.

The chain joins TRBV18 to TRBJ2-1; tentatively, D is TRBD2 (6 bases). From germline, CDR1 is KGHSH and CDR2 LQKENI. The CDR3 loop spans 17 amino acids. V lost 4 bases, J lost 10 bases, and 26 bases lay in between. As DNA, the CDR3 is TGTGCCAGCTCACGGACCGACGTAACTACTCCGAGCGGGGAGCAGTTCTTC. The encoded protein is CASSRTDVTTPSGEQFF.

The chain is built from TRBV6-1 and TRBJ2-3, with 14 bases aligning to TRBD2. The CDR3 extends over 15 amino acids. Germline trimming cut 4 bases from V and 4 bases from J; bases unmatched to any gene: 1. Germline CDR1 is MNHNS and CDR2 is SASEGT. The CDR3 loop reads CASSGLAGGPDTQYF. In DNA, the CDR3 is TGTGCCAGCAGTGGACTAGCGGGGGGGCCAGATACGCAGTATTTT.

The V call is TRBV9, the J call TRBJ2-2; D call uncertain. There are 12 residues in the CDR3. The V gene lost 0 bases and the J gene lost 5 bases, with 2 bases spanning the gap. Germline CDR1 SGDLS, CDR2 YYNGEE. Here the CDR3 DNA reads TGTGCCAGCAGCGTAGTAACCGGGGAGCTGTTTTTT. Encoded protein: CASSVVTGELFF.

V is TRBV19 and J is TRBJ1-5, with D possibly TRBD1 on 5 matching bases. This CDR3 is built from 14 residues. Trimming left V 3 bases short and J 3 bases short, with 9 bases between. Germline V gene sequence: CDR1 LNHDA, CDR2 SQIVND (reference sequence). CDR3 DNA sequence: TGTGCCAGTAGTATGAGGGACTTCAATCAGCCCCAGCATTTT. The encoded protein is CASSMRDFNQPQHF. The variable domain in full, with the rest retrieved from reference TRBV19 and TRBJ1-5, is DGGITQSPKYLFRKEGQNVTLSCEQNLNHDAMYWYRQDPGQGLRLIYYSQIVNDFQKGDIAEGYSVSREKKESFPLTVTSAQKNPTAFYLCASSMRDFNQPQHFGDGTRLSIL.

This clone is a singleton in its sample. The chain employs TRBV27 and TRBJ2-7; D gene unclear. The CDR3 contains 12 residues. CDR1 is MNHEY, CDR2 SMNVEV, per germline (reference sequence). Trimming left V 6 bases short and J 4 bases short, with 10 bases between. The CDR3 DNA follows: TGTGCCAGCAGCCAGACTCCTTACGAGCAGTACTTC. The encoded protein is CASSQTPYEQYF.